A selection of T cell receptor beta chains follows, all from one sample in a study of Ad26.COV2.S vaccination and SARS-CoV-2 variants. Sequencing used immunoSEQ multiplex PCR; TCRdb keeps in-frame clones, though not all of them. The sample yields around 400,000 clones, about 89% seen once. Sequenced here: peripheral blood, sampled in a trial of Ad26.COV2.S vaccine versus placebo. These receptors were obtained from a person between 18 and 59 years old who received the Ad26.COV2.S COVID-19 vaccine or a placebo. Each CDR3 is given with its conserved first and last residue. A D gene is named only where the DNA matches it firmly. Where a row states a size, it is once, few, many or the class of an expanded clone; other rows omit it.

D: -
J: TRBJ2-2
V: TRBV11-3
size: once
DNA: TGTGCCAGCAGTCCTAAAGCAGTCCCGACCACCGGGGAGCTGTTTTTT
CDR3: CASSPKAVPTTGELFF

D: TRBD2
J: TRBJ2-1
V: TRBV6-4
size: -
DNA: TGTGCCAGCGAAAGGTCTAGCGGGAGGTTTGAGCAGTTCTTC
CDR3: CASERSSGRFEQFF

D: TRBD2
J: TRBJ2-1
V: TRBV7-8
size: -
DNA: TGTGCCAGCAGCTTAGCAGGACTAGCGGGAGGGGGCAATGAGCAGTTCTTC
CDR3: CASSLAGLAGGGNEQFF

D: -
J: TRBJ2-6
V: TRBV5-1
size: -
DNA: TGCGCCAGCAGCTTGGCGGGTCCTGGGGCCAACGTCCTGACTTTC
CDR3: CASSLAGPGANVLTF

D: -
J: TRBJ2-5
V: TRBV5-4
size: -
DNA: TGTGCCAGCAGCTCCCCTCAAGAGACCCAGTACTTC
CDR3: CASSSPQETQYF

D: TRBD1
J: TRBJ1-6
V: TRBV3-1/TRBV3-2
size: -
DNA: TGTGCCAGCAGCCAGGGACAGAATTCACCCCTCCACTTT
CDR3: CASSQGQNSPLHF

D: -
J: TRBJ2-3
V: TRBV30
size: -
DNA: TGTGCCTTCTCCCGGGCCCGCGTGGATACGCAGTATTTT
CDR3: CAFSRARVDTQYF

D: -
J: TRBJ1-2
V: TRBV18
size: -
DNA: TGTGCCAGCTCACCAGCGTCGGTTTTACAGGGCTACACCTTC
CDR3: CASSPASVLQGYTF

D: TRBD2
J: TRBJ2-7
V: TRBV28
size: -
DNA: TGTGCCAGCAGTCCCCATCTAGCGGGAGCTGTTAGAGAGCAGTACTTC
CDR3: CASSPHLAGAVREQYF

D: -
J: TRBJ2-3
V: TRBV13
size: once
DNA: TGTGCCAGCAGCTTCGGAGTACCCACAGATACGCAGTATTTT
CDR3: CASSFGVPTDTQYF